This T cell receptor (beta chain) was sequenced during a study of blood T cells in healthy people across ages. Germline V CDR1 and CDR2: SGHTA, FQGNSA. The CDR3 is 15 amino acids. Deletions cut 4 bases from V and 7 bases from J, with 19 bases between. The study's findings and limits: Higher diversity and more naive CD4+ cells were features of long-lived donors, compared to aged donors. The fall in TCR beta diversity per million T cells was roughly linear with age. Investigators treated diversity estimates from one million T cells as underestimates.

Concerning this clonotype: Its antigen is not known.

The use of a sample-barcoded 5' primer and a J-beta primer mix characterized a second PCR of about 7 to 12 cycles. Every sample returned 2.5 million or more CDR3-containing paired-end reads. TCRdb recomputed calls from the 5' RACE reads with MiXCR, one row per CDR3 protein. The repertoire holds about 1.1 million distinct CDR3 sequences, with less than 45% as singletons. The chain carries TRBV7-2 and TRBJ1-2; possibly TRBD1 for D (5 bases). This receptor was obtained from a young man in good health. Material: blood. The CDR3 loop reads CASSYLVGARSGYTF. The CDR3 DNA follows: TGTGCCAGCAGCTATCTTGTAGGGGCTAGGAGTGGCTACACCTTC.